This TCR beta chain stems from a study of T cells after yellow fever vaccination. There are many counts of this clonotype. The target antigen is unknown. The CDR3 runs to 12 residues. Trimming took 4 bases from V and 7 from J, leaving 10 bases between them. Germline CDR1 LGHDT, CDR2 YNNKEL (reference sequence). The study, taken as a whole, reports: Researchers cautioned that FACS-sorted repertoires could harbor abundant clonotypes contaminating from the bulk population. Though weaker, the secondary response peaked faster, on day 5 versus 15. Clonotypes found in both CD4 and CD8 compartments made up a small share.

One entry per CDR3 protein, called by TCRdb with MiXCR from the 5' RACE reads. Among about 180,000 distinct CDR3 sequences, approximately 6.2% were seen once, and the ten largest hold about 2.8%. This receptor was obtained from a young man who received the YFV17D yellow fever vaccine. The input for sequencing was CD4+ T cells sorted from PBMCs, taken on the day of the first yellow fever vaccination. The V gene is TRBV3-1, the J gene TRBJ2-5; no definite D call. The CDR3 region is CASSPTERTQYF. For the CDR3, the DNA is TGTGCCAGCAGCCCTACAGAAAGGACCCAGTACTTC.